Listed below are T cell receptor beta chains from one sample, sequenced in a study of shared clonotypes between healthy human individuals. Data came from immunoSEQ multiplex PCR; TCRdb stores just in-frame clones and leaves some out. Among some 2 million clones listed, about 94% were seen once. The sequencing input was naive CD8+ T cells sorted from blood. These TCRs come from a man between 18 and 29 years old in good health. Both conserved end residues are part of each CDR3. The D gene is left open where the match is weak.

TRBD1	TRBV11-2	TRBJ2-7	CASSLSSGTGAYEQYF	TGTGCCAGCAGTTTGTCCTCCGGGACAGGAGCCTACGAGCAGTACTTC
NA	TRBV28	TRBJ1-6	CASTIGDGSSYNSPLHF	TGTGCCAGCACCATCGGGGACGGGAGCTCCTATAATTCACCCCTCCACTTT
NA	TRBV4-3	TRBJ2-7	CASSQGAGREQYF	TGCGCCAGCAGCCAAGGGGCAGGGCGCGAGCAGTACTTC
TRBD1	TRBV19	TRBJ2-3	CATGQGASDTQYF	TGTGCCACGGGACAGGGGGCATCAGATACGCAGTATTTT
NA	TRBV6-5	TRBJ1-6	CASSYSEDIYNSPLHF	TGTGCCAGCAGTTACTCGGAGGATATCTATAATTCACCCCTCCACTTT
NA	TRBV6-5	TRBJ1-1	CASSHYQGSTEAFF	TGTGCCAGCAGTCATTACCAGGGTAGCACTGAAGCTTTCTTT
NA	TRBV29-1	TRBJ1-2	CSVEAGYTF	TGCAGCGTTGAAGCTGGCTACACCTTC
TRBD2	TRBV9	TRBJ2-7	CASSEGLAGGGSYEQYF	TGTGCCAGCAGCGAGGGACTAGCGGGGGGCGGATCCTACGAGCAGTACTTC
NA	TRBV30	TRBJ1-4	CAWSPTALGEKLFF	TGTGCCTGGAGTCCGACAGCTTTAGGTGAAAAACTGTTTTTT
NA	TRBV30	TRBJ1-3	CAWRAGVLGNTIYF	TGTGCCTGGAGAGCAGGGGTGCTGGGAAACACCATATATTTT
TRBD2	TRBV5-5	TRBJ2-7	CASSALAGHSYEQYF	TGTGCCAGCAGCGCCTTAGCGGGGCATTCCTACGAGCAGTACTTC
NA	TRBV2	TRBJ2-7	CASKESGLGTYEQYF	TGTGCCAGCAAAGAATCTGGATTGGGCACCTACGAGCAGTACTTC
TRBD2	TRBV5-1	TRBJ2-7	CASSFGLAGNYEQYF	TGCGCCAGCAGCTTCGGACTAGCGGGAAACTACGAGCAGTACTTC
NA	TRBV5-1	TRBJ2-7	CASSLLTPSSYEQYF	TGCGCCAGCAGCTTGTTGACTCCGAGCTCCTACGAGCAGTACTTC
TRBD1	TRBV5-1	TRBJ1-6	CASSEGQGTYNSPLHF	TGCGCCAGCAGCGAGGGACAGGGGACATATAATTCACCCCTCCACTTT